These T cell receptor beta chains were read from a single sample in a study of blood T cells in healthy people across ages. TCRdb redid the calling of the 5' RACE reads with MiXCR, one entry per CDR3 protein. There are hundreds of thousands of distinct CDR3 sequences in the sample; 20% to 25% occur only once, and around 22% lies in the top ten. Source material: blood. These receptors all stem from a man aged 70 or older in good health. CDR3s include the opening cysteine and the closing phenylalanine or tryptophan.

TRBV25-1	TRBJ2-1	CASSDRGRGNEQFF
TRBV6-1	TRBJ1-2	CASSSWSYGYTF
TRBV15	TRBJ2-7	CATSRGTYSYEQYF
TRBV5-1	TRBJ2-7	CASSLSSSHEQYF
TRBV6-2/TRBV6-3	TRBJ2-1	CASRQLAGGGNEQFF
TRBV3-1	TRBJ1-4	CASSRSLNEKLFF
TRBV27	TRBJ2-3	CASRGLGTDTQYF
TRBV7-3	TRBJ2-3	CASSLRGVEDTQYF
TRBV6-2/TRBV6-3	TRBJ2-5	CASSTRTFQKYF
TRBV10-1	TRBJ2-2	CASSEGGGLYTGELFF
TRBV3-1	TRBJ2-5	CASSRSPGGRLETQYF
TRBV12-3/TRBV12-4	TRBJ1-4	CASSLDRTGREKLFF
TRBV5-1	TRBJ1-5	CASSLESGVGEPQHF
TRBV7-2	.	CASSSQGKSYEQYF
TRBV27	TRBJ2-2	CASSSDRANTGELFF
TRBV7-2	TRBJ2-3	CASSSRGLAGFTDTQYF
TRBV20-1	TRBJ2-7	CSTIRDWASKEQYF
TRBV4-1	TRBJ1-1	CASSQDKTGVLTEAFF
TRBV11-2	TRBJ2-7	CASSLASGDLYEQYF
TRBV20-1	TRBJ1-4	CSAQRGATTNEKLFF
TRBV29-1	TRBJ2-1	CSVGLAGAPTYNEQFF
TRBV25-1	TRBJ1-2	CASSPPFSGRFHGYTF
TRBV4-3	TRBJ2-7	CASSQALPTVISYEQYF
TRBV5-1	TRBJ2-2	CASSPGPKTNTGELFF
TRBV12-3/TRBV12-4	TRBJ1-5	CASRGQGANQPQHF
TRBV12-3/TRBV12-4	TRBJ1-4	CATGKGVSSTNEKLFF
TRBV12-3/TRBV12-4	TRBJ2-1	CASRLMRTSGSNEQFF
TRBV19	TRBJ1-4	CASSRREGGGEKLFF
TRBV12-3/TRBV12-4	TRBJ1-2	CASSHRQGYGYAF
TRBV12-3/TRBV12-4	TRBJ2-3	CASSFRRGLTDTQYF
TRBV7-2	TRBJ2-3	CASSWGLQNTDTQYF
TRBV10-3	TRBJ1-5	CAISEPGGQPQHF
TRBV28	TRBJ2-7	CASSYLLGYEQYF
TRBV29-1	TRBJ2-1	CSVVGQGAQNPYNEQFF
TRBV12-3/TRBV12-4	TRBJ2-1	CASSVAGKQNNEQFF
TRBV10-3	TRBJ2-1	CAISGREKEQFF
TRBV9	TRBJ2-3	CASSAAPYTDTDTQYF
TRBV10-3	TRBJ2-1	CAISGTSDYNEQFF
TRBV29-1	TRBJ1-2	CSVEQGGYTF
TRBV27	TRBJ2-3	CASSFPGAEDTQYF
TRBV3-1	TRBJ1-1	CASTSKYGNTEAFF
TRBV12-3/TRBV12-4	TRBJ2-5	CASSLGLAAHQETQYF
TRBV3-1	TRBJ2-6	CASSQDLGGMRANVLTF
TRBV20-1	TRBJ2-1	CSARDPRVYNEQFF
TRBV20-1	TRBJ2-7	CSARGDPGTPTYEQYF
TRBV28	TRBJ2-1	CASSLMRTSGGSRYNEQFF
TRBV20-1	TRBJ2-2	CSASKGRTRTGELFF
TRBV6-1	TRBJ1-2	CASTGGGADSEVDGYTF
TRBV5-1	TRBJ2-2	CASEDIGGYTGELFF
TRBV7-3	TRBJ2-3	CASSLSSGISTDTQYF
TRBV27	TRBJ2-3	CASSLDGGTSTDTQYF
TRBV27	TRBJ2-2	CASSSGLSVTGELFF
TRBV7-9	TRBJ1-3	CASKIVISGNTIYF
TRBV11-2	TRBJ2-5	CASSLGTGNGETQYF
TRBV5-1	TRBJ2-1	CASSLGGGVGYNEQFF
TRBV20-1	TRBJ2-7	CSARVADRGVHEQYF
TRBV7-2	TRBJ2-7	CASSLDYGTEQYF
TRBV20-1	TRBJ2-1	CSARGSGIFSGDEQFF
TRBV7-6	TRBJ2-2	CASSRGPTGNTGELFF